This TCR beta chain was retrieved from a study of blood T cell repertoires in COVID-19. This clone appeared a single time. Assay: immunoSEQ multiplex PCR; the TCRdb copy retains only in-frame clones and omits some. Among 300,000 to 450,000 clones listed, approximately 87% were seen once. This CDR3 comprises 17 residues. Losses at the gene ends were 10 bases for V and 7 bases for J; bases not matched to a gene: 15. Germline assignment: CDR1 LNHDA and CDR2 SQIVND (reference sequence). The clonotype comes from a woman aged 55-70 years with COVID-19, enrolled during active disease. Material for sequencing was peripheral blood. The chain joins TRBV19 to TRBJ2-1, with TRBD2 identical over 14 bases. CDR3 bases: TGTGCCACAAGCGGTGGGGGACTAGCGGGGGCGGGGAATGAGCAGTTCTTC. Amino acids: CATSGGGLAGAGNEQFF.